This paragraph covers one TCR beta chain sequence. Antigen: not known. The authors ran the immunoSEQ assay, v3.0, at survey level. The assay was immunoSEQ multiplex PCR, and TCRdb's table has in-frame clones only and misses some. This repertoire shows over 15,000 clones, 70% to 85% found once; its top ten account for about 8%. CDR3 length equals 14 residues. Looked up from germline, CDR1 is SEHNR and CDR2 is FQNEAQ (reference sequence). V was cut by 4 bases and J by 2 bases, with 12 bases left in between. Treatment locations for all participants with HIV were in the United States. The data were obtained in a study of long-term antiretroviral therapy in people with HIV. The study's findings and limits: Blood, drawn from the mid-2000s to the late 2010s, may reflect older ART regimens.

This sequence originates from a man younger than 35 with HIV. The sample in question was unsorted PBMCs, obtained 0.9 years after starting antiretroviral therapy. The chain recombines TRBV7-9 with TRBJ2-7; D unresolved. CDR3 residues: CASSYETQAYEQYF. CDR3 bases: TGTGCCAGCAGCTATGAAACACAAGCCTACGAGCAGTACTTC.